This TCR beta chain was recorded in a study of shared clonotypes between healthy human individuals. About the research overall: The cohort had two women and three men, ages 18 to 49.

Study processing details: ImmunoSEQ junction-only sequences lacked quality scores, so their filtering differed. The assay was immunoSEQ multiplex PCR, and TCRdb's table has in-frame clones only and misses some. V, J and clone size reflect that table, while D and trimming were determined from the DNA. The sample holds 2 million to 3 million clones; 80% to 95% are singletons and the top ten take roughly 0.39%. This clone has just one count. No antigen is known for it. In the same sample, other DNA sequences code for this CDR3. Notes on the study in general: Genetic and exposure-history diversity was limited by the few donors. The authors expected sequencing depth to affect clonotype sharing among donors.

The V gene end was trimmed by 6 bases and the J gene end by 2 bases; junction bases not matched to a gene: 6. The length of the CDR3 is 15 residues. The germline V gene has CDR1 MRHNA and CDR2 SNTAGT. The specimen was naive CD4+ T cells from PBMCs. As to subset: CD45RA+ positively selected. The chain combines TRBV6-4 with TRBJ1-3; TRBD1 agrees at 8 bases. The receptor was isolated from a man younger than 30 in good health. Some clones in this sample may be carry-over from other donors' samples. The CDR3 sequence is CASSAGTGAGNTIYF. The CDR3 DNA sequence: TGTGCCAGCAGCGCCGGGACAGGAGCTGGAAACACCATATATTTT.